This T cell receptor beta chain was observed in a study of blood T cell repertoires in COVID-19. Study summary: Spain, Italy and the United States supplied samples that represented acute and convalescent COVID-19.

The study drew participants aged about 18 to 95 years from 20 to 30 US areas. Participant-given clinical history determined each cohort assignment. This table comes from immunoSEQ multiplex PCR, and its TCRdb copy is limited to in-frame clones, with some not included. The table lists 250,000 or so clones, about 87% of them singletons, with around 3% in the top ten. The sequenced material came from PBMCs or T cells enriched from blood (not recorded which). The sequence was collected from a woman aged 40 to 49 who had been exposed to COVID-19.

The CDR3 protein is CASSRAGTANTEAFF. CDR3 nucleotide sequence: TGTGCCAGCAGTCGAGCCGGGACAGCGAACACTGAAGCTTTCTTT. The rearrangement joins TRBV28 to TRBJ1-1; 7 nucleotides match TRBD1. Trimming removed 5 bases from V and 1 base from J; junction bases left unmatched: 7. The CDR3 consists of 15 residues. Germline V gene data show CDR1 as MDHEN and CDR2 as SYDVKM.